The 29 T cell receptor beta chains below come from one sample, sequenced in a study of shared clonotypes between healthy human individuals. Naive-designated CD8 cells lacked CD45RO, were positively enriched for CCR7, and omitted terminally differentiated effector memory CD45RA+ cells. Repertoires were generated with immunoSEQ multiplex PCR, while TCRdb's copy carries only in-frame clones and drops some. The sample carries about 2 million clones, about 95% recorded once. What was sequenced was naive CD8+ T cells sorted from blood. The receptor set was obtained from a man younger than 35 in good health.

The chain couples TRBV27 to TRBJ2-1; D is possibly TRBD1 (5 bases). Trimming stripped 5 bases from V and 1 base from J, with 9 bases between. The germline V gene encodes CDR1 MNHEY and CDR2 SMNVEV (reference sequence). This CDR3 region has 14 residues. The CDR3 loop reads CASSDSASYNEQFF. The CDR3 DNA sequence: TGTGCCAGCAGTGACAGCGCTTCCTACAATGAGCAGTTCTTC.

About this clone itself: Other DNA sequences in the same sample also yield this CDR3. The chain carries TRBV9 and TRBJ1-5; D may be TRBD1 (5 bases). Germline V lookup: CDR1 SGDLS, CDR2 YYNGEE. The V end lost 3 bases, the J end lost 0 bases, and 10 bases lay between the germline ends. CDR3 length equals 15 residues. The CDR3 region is CASSAGGSSNQPQHF. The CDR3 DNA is TGTGCCAGCAGCGCCGGGGGAAGTAGCAATCAGCCCCAGCATTTT.

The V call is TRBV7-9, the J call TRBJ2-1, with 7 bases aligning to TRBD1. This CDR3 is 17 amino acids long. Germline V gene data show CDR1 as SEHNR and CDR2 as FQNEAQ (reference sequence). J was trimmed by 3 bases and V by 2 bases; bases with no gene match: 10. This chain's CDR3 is CASSLNDGTAFYNEQFF. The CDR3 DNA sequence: TGTGCCAGCAGCTTAAATGACGGGACAGCATTCTACAATGAGCAGTTCTTC.

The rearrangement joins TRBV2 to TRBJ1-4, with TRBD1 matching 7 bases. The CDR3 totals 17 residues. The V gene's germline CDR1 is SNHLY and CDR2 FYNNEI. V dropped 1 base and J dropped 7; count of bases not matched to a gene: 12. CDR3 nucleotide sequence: TGTGCCAGCAGTGAAGACCCCCCGGGACAGCGGGGTGAAAAACTGTTTTTT. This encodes CASSEDPPGQRGEKLFF.

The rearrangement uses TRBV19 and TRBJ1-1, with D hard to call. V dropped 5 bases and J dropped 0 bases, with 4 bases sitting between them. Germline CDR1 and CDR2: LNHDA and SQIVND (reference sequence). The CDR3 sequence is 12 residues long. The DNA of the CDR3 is TGTGCCAGTAGTTTGGTGAACACTGAAGCTTTCTTT. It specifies CASSLVNTEAFF.

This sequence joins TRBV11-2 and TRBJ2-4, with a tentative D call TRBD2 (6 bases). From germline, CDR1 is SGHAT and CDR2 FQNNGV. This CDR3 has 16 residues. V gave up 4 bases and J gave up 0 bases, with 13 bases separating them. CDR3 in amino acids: CASSSAVGLAKNIQYF. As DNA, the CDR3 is TGTGCCAGCAGCTCCGCTGTGGGACTAGCCAAAAACATTCAGTACTTC.

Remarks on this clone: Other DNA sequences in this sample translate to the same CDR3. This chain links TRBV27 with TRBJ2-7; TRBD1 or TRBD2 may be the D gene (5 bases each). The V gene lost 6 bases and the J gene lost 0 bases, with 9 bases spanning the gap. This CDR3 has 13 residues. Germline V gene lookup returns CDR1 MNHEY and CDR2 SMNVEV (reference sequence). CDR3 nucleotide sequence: TGTGCCAGCAGACCGGGACCCTCCTACGAGCAGTACTTC. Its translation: CASRPGPSYEQYF.

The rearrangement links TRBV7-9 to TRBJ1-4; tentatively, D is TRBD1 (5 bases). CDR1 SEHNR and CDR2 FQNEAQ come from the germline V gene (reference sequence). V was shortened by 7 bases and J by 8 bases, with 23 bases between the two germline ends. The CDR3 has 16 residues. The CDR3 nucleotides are TGTGCCAGCACCTTCCCACCAGCCGGGCAGGGAGAAAAACTGTTTTTT. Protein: CASTFPPAGQGEKLFF. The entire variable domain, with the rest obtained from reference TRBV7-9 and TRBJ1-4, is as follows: DTGVSQNPRHKITKRGQNVTFRCDPISEHNRLYWYRQTLGQGPEFLTYFQNEAQLEKSRLLSDRFSAERPKGSFSTLEIQRTEQGDSAMYLCASTFPPAGQGEKLFFGSGTQLSVL.

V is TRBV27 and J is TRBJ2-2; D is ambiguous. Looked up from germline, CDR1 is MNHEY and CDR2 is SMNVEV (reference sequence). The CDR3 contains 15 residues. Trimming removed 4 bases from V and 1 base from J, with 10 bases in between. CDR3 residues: CASSYRTLNTGELFF. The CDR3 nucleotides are TGTGCCAGCAGTTATAGAACCTTGAACACCGGGGAGCTGTTTTTT.

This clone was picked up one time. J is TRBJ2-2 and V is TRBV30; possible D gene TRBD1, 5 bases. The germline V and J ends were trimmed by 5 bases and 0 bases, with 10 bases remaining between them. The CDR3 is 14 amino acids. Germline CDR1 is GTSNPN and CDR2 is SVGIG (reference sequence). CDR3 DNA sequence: TGTGCCTGGGGGGCCCAGCCGAACACCGGGGAGCTGTTTTTT. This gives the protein CAWGAQPNTGELFF.

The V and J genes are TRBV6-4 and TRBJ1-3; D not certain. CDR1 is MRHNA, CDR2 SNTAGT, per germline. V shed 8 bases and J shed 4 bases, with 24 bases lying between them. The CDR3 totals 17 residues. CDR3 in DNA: TGTGCCAGCGAAAGGGCGGCGGAACCCCCGCGGGGAAACACCATATATTTT. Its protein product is CASERAAEPPRGNTIYF.

CDR3 region: CASSNPGESNTEAFF. The CDR3 coding sequence is TGTGCCAGCAGCAACCCAGGGGAATCGAACACTGAAGCTTTCTTT. The V call is TRBV7-3, the J call TRBJ1-1, with D maybe TRBD1 (6 bases). The ends were cut back, 5 bases at V and 1 base at J, with 14 bases in the middle. The V gene's germline CDR1 is SGHTA and CDR2 FQGTGA. This CDR3 has 15 amino acids.

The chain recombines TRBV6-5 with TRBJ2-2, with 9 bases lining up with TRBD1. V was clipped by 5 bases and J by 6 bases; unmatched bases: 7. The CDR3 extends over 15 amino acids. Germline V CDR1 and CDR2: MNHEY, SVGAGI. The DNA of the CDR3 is TGTGCCAGCAGTCCGGAGACAGGGGGGTCCGGGGAGCTGTTTTTT. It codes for CASSPETGGSGELFF.

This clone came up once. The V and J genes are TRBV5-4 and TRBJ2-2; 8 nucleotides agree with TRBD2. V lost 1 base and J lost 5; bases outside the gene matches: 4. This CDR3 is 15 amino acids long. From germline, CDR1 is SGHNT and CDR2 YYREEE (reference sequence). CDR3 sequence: CASSLWTGGTGELFF. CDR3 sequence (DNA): TGTGCCAGCAGCTTGTGGACGGGAGGGACCGGGGAGCTGTTTTTT.

In DNA, the CDR3 is TGCAGCGTTGAAGCTGTAGGGGACCCTCTGGGCTACGAGCAGTACTTC. It codes for CSVEAVGDPLGYEQYF. J is TRBJ2-7 and V is TRBV29-1; tentatively, D is TRBD1 or TRBD2 (5 bases each). V was cut by 1 base and J by 3 bases, with 19 bases left in between. Germline V gives CDR1 SQVTM, CDR2 ANQGSEA. CDR3 length: 16 residues.

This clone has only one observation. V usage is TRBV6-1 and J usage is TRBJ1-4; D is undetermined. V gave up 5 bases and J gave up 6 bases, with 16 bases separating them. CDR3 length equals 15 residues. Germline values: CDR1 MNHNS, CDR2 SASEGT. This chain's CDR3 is CASSRTARGDEKLFF. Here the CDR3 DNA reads TGTGCCAGCAGTCGGACGGCGCGGGGTGATGAAAAACTGTTTTTT.

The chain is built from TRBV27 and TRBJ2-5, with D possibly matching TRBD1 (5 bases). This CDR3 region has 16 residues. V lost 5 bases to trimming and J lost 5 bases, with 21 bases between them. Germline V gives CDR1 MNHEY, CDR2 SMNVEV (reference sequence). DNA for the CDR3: TGTGCCAGCAGTCCTACTCCCCAGGGTTATAGGGAGACCCAGTACTTC. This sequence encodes CASSPTPQGYRETQYF.

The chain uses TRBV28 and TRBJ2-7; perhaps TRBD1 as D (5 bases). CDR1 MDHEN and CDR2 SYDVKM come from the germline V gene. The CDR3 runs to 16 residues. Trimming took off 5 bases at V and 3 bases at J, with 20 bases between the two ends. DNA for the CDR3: TGTGCCAGCAGTAACAGGAACACTTTAAGGCGCTACGAGCAGTACTTC. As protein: CASSNRNTLRRYEQYF.

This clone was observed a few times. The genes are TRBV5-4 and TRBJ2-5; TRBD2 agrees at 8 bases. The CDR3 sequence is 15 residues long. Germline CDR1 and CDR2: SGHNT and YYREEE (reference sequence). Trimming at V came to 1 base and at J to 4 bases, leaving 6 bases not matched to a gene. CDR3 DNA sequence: TGTGCCAGCAGCTTGTTGAGCGGGAGCGGAGAGACCCAGTACTTC. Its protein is CASSLLSGSGETQYF.

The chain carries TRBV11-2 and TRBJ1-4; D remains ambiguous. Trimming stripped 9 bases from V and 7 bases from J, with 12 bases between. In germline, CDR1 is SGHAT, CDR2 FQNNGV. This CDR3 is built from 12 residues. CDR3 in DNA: TGTGCCAGTCAGACGTCGTCTGAAAAACTGTTTTTT. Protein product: CASQTSSEKLFF.

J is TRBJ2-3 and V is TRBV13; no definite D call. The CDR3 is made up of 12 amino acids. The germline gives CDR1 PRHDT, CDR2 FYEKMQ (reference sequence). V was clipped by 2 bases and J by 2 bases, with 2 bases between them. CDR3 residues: CASSLPTDTQYF. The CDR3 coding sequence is TGTGCCAGCAGCTTACCCACAGATACGCAGTATTTT.

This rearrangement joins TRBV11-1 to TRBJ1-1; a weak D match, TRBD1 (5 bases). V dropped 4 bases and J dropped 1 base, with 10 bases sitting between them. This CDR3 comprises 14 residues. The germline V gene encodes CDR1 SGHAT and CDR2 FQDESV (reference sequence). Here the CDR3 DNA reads TGTGCCAGCAGCTCAGGGCCAGGGAACACTGAAGCTTTCTTT. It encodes CASSSGPGNTEAFF.

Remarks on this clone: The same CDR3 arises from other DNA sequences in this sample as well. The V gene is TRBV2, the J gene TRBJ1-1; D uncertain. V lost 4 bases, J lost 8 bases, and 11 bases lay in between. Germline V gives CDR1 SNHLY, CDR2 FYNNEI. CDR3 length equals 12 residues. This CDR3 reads CASSAGTTEAFF. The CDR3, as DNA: TGTGCCAGCAGTGCAGGTACTACGGAAGCTTTCTTT.

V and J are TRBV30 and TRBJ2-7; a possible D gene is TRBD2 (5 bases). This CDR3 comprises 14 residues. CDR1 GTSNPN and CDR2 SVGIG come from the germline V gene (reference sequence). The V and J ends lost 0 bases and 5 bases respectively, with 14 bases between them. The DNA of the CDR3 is TGTGCCTGGAGTGTCGGCAGGTCCGGGGACGAGCAGTACTTC. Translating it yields CAWSVGRSGDEQYF.

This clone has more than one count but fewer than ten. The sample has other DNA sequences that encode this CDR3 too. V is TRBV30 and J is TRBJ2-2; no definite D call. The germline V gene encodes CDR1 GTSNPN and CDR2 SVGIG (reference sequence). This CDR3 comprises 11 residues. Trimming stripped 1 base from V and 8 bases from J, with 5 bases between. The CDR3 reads CAWSGGGELFF. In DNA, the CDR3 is TGTGCCTGGAGTGGGGGTGGGGAGCTGTTTTTT.

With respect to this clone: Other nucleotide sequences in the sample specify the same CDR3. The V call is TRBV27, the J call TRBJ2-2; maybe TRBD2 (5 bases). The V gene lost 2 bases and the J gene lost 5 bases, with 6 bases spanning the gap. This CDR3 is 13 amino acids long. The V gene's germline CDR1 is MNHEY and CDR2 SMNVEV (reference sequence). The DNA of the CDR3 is TGTGCCAGCAGTTTACGGGGAACCGGGGAGCTGTTTTTT. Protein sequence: CASSLRGTGELFF.

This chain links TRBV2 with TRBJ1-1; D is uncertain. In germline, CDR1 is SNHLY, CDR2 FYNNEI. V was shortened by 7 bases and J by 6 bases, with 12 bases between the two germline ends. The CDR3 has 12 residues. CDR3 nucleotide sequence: TGTGCCAGCAACCCGGTCGGGGCTGAAGCTTTCTTT. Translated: CASNPVGAEAFF.

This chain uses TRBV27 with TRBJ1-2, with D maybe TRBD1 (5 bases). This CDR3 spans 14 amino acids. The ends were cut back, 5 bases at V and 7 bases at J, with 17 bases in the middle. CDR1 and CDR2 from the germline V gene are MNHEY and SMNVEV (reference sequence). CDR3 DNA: TGTGCCAGCAGTCTCCAGGGCTTAGCTGGTGGCTACACCTTC. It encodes CASSLQGLAGGYTF.

CDR3 bases: TGTGCCAGCAGCTTAGTCCTGTTTCCCTACGAGCAGTACTTC. Protein product: CASSLVLFPYEQYF. The chain has TRBV7-9 and TRBJ2-7; D unresolved. The length of the CDR3 is 14 residues. V was clipped by 1 base and J by 2 bases, with 9 bases between them. Germline V gives CDR1 SEHNR, CDR2 FQNEAQ (reference sequence). The variable domain in full, completed from reference TRBV7-9 and TRBJ2-7, reads DTGVSQNPRHKITKRGQNVTFRCDPISEHNRLYWYRQTLGQGPEFLTYFQNEAQLEKSRLLSDRFSAERPKGSFSTLEIQRTEQGDSAMYLCASSLVLFPYEQYFGPGTRLTVT.